This entry lists 12 T cell receptor beta chains sequenced from one sample in a study of CD8 T cells in ankylosing spondylitis. From the 5' RACE reads, TCRdb called clonotypes with MiXCR, one entry per CDR3 protein. The sample holds 190,000 or so distinct CDR3 sequences, roughly 12% seen once. Sequenced sample: blood, either unsorted or a sorted T cell fraction (not recorded which). These receptors were obtained from a male donor with ankylosing spondylitis or in good health (not recorded which).

The CDR3 DNA sequence: TGTGCCATCAGTGAGTCGGGCCAGGCCACACGGAATGAGCAGTTCTTC. It translates to CAISESGQATRNEQFF. The V gene is TRBV10-3, the J gene TRBJ2-1; D remains ambiguous. CDR1 and CDR2 (germline): ENHRY, SYGVKD. With 0 bases removed from V and 7 bases from J, the gap between germline ends came to 16 bases. CDR3 length: 16 residues.

V and J are TRBV5-6 and TRBJ2-7, with 9 bases fitting TRBD1. The CDR3 is made up of 14 amino acids. The ends lost 4 bases at V and 6 bases at J; junction bases unmatched: 8. Germline loops: CDR1 SGHDT, CDR2 YYEEEE. The chain's CDR3 is CASSGLVTGGEQYF. The CDR3 region has the DNA TGTGCCAGCAGCGGTCTAGTGACAGGGGGCGAGCAGTACTTC.

The rearrangement links TRBV5-1 to TRBJ2-5; weak D call: TRBD1 (5 bases). The CDR3 extends over 11 amino acids. Germline values: CDR1 SGHRS, CDR2 YFSETQ. Trimming removed 2 bases from V and 7 bases from J, with 6 bases in between. The CDR3 spells CASSFQGTQYF. CDR3 nucleotides: TGCGCCAGCAGCTTTCAGGGGACCCAGTACTTC.

This clonotype was seen ten or more times. The V and J genes are TRBV30 and TRBJ2-7, with D tentatively TRBD1 (6 bases). Looked up from germline, CDR1 is GTSNPN and CDR2 is SVGIG (reference sequence). CDR3 length: 14 residues. V lost 0 bases and J lost 5, with 14 bases in between. The CDR3 region has the DNA TGTGCCTGGAGTGTAATCAGGGGAAAAAACGAGCAGTACTTC. As protein: CAWSVIRGKNEQYF.

The chain links TRBV29-1 to TRBJ2-3, with D possibly being TRBD2 (5 bases). Germline CDR1 and CDR2: SQVTM and ANQGSEA. Trimming took 6 bases from V and 2 from J, leaving 15 bases between them. The CDR3 extends over 14 amino acids. CDR3 sequence reads: CSVGSRDYTDTQYF. DNA for the CDR3: TGCAGCGTGGGGTCAAGAGACTACACAGATACGCAGTATTTT.

This clonotype was detected ten times or more. The chain uses TRBV12-3 or TRBV12-4 and TRBJ2-7, with unresolved D. CDR3 size: 13 residues. The V gene lost 3 bases and the J gene lost 1 base, with 7 bases spanning the gap. The CDR3 sequence: CASSLGASYEQYF. In DNA form, the CDR3 reads TGTGCCAGCAGTTTGGGCGCTTCCTACGAGCAGTACTTC.

This clonotype has only a few counts. The V call is TRBV29-1, the J call TRBJ1-2, with D tentatively TRBD1 (6 bases). The CDR3 covers 12 residues. Germline V CDR1 and CDR2: SQVTM, ANQGSEA. Deletions cut 5 bases from V and 0 bases from J, with 7 bases between. For the CDR3, the DNA is TGCAGCGTTAGGACAGCTAACTATGGCTACACCTTC. Translating it yields CSVRTANYGYTF.

V and J are TRBV7-9 and TRBJ2-7; 14 nucleotides agree with TRBD2. Germline CDR1 SEHNR, CDR2 FQNEAQ (reference sequence). CDR3 length: 16 amino acids. Trimming at V came to 5 bases and at J to 6 bases, leaving 9 bases not matched to a gene. The CDR3 bases are TGTGCCAGCAGCCCTAGGGGACTAGCGGGGGCGAGCGAGCAGTACTTC. It yields the protein CASSPRGLAGASEQYF.

The chain carries TRBV11-1 and TRBJ2-3; 14 positions match TRBD2. J lost 3 bases, V lost 4 bases, and 9 bases had no gene match. Germline lookup yields CDR1 SGHAT and CDR2 FQDESV (reference sequence). The CDR3 loop spans 18 amino acids. The CDR3 protein is CASSSTSGTSGRTDTQYF. DNA of the CDR3: TGTGCCAGCAGCTCTACCTCCGGGACTAGCGGGAGAACAGATACGCAGTATTTT.

The genes are TRBV4-1 and TRBJ2-7; TRBD2 is a possible D gene (5 bases). CDR3 length equals 16 residues. Germline values: CDR1 MGHRA, CDR2 YSYEKL. V dropped 3 bases and J dropped 0 bases, with 15 bases sitting between them. This chain's CDR3 is CASSHGVIGGSYEQYF. The CDR3 region has the DNA TGCGCCAGCAGCCATGGCGTAATTGGAGGCTCCTACGAGCAGTACTTC.

The V and J genes are TRBV29-1 and TRBJ2-7; D is ambiguous. The germline CDR1 and CDR2 sequences are SQVTM and ANQGSEA. This CDR3 is 12 amino acids long. The V gene lost 4 bases and the J gene lost 4 bases, with 11 bases spanning the gap. CDR3 in amino acids: CSVVATVYEQYF. For the CDR3, the DNA is TGCAGCGTTGTAGCAACGGTTTACGAGCAGTACTTC.

Ten or more counts support this clonotype. This chain joins TRBV5-6 and TRBJ2-1; 9 bases are shared with TRBD2. Germline CDR1 is SGHDT and CDR2 is YYEEEE. After removal of 2 bases from V and 3 bases from J, the junction contained 3 bases not matched to a gene. This CDR3 contains 15 residues. The chain's CDR3 is CASSLGAGGYNEQFF. CDR3 bases: TGTGCCAGCAGCTTAGGAGCGGGAGGCTACAATGAGCAGTTCTTC. The full variable domain, with the rest looked up from reference TRBV5-6 and TRBJ2-1, is DAGVTQSPTHLIKTRGQQVTLRCSPKSGHDTVSWYQQALGQGPQFIFQYYEEEERQRGNFPDRFSGHQFPNYSSELNVNALLLGDSALYLCASSLGAGGYNEQFFGPGTRLTVL.